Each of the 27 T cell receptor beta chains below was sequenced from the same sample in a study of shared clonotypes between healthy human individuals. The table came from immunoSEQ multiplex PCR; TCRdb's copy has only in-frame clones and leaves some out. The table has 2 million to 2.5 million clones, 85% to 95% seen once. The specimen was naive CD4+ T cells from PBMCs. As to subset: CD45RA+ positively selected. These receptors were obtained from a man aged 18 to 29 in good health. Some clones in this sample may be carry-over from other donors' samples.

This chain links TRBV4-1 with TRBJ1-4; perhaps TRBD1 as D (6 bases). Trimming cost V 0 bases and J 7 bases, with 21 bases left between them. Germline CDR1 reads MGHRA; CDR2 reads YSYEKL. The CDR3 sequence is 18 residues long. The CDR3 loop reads CASSQEGGHAPSGEKLFF. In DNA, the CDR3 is TGCGCCAGCAGCCAAGAAGGGGGACACGCACCCTCGGGTGAAAAACTGTTTTTT.

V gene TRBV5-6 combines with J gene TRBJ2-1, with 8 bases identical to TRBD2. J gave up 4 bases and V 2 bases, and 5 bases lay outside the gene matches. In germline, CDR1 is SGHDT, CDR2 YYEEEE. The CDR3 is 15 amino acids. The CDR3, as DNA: TGTGCCAGCAGCTTAAGTACTAGCGGATACAATGAGCAGTTCTTC. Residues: CASSLSTSGYNEQFF.

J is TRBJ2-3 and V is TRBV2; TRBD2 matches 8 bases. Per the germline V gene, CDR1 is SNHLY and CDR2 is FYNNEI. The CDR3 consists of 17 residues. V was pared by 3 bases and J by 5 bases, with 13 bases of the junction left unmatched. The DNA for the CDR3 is TGTGCCAGCAGTGACAATTCCCGGGGGGGACTCGGAGATACGCAGTATTTT. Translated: CASSDNSRGGLGDTQYF.

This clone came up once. The CDR3 region has the DNA TGTGCCAGCAGCTTGGGTTATAACAATGAGCAGTTCTTC. This codes for CASSLGYNNEQFF. The V gene is TRBV5-6, the J gene TRBJ2-1, with D unclear. The CDR3 runs 13 residues. The V end lost 0 bases, the J end lost 5 bases, and 6 bases lay between the germline ends. Germline V gives CDR1 SGHDT, CDR2 YYEEEE.

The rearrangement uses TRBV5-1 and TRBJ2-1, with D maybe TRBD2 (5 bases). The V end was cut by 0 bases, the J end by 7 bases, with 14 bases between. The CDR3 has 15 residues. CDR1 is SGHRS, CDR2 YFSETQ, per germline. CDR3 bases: TGCGCCAGCAGCTTGGTTCCGGGGAAGGGAAATGAGCAGTTCTTC. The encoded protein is CASSLVPGKGNEQFF.

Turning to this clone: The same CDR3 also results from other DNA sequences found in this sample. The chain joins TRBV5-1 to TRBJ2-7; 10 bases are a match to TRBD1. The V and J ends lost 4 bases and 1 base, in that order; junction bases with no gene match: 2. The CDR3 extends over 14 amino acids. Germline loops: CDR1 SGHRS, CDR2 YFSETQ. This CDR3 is CASSLGQGSYEQYF. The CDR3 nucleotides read TGCGCCAGCAGCCTGGGACAGGGGTCCTACGAGCAGTACTTC.

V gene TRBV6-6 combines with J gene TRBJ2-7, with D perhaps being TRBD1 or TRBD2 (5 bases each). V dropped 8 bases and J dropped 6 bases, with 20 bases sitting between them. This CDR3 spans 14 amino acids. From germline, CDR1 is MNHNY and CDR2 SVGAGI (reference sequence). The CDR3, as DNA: TGTGCCAGCCTCGGGGCCCCGGTCGTGTTCGAGCAGTACTTC. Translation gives CASLGAPVVFEQYF.

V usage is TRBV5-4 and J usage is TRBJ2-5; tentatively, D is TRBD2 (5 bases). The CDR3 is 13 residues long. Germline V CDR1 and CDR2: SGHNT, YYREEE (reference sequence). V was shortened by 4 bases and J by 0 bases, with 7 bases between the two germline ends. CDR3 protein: CASSPADQETQYF. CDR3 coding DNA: TGTGCCAGCAGCCCAGCGGACCAAGAGACCCAGTACTTC.

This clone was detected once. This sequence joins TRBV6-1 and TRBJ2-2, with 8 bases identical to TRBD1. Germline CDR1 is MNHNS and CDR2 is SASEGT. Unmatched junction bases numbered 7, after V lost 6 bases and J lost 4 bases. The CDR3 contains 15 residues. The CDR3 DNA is TGTGCCAGCAGCGCACAGGGGGGAGGCACCGGGGAGCTGTTTTTT. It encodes CASSAQGGGTGELFF.

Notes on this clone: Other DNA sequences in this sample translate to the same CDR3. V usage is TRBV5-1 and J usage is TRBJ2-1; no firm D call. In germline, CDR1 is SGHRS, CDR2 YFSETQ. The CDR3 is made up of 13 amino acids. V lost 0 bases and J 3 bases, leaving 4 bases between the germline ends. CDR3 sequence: CASSLDNYNEQFF. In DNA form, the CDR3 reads TGCGCCAGCAGCTTGGACAACTACAATGAGCAGTTCTTC.

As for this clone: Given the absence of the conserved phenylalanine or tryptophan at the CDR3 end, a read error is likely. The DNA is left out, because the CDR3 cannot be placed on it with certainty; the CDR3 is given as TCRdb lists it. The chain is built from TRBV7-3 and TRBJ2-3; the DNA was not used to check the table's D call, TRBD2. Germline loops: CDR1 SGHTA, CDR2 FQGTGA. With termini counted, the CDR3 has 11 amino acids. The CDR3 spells CASSPGLAGLE.

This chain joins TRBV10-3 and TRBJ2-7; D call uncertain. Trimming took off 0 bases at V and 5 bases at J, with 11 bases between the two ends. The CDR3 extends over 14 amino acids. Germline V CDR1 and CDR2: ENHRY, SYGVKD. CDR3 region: CAISESVSLDEQYF. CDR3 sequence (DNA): TGTGCCATCAGTGAGTCTGTCTCCTTAGACGAGCAGTACTTC.

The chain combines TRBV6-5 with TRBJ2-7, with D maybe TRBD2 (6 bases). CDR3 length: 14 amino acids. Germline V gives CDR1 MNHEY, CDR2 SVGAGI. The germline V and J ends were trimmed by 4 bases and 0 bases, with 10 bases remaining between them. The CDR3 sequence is CASSWAGSSYEQYF. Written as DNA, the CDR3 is TGTGCCAGCAGTTGGGCGGGGAGCTCCTACGAGCAGTACTTC.

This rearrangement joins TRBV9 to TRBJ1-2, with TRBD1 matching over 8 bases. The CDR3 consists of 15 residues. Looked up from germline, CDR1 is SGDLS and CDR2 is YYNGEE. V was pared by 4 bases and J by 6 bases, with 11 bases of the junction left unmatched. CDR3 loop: CASSSPTGEGHGYTF. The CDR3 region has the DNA TGTGCCAGCAGCTCCCCGACAGGGGAGGGACATGGCTACACCTTC.

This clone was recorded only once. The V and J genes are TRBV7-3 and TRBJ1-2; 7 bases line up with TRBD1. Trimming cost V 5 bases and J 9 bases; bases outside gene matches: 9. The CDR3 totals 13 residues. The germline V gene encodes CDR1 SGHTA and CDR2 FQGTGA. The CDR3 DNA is TGTGCCAGCAGCCCCAGACAGGGAGGGAGCTACACCTTC. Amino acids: CASSPRQGGSYTF.

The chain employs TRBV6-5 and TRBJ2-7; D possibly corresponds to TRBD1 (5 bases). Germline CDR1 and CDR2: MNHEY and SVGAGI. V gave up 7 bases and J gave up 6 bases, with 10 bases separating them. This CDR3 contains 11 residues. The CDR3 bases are TGTGCCAGCACAGGTGGGGCCGAGCAGTACTTC. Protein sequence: CASTGGAEQYF.

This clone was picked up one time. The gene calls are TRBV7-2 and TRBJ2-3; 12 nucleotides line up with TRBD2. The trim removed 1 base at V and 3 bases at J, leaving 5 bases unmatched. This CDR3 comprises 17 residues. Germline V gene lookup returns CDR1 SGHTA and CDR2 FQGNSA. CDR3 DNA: TGTGCCAGCAGCTTAGAGGCTAGCGGGAGGGCGACAGATACGCAGTATTTT. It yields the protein CASSLEASGRATDTQYF.

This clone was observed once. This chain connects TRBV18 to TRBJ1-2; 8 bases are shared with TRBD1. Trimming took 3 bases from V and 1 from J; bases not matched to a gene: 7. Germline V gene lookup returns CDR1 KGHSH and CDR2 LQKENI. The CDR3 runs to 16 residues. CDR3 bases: TGTGCCAGCTCACCGGGCAGGACAGGGTTTAACTATGGCTACACCTTC. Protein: CASSPGRTGFNYGYTF.

The CDR3 reads CASSRTTGIVGEQYF. The CDR3 bases are TGCGCCAGCAGCCGAACGACAGGGATTGTTGGCGAGCAGTACTTC. The chain is built from TRBV4-1 and TRBJ2-7; 7 nucleotides match TRBD1. The CDR3 length is 15 residues. V trimming: 4 bases; J trimming: 6 bases; junction bases outside the gene matches: 12. The germline V gene has CDR1 MGHRA and CDR2 YSYEKL.

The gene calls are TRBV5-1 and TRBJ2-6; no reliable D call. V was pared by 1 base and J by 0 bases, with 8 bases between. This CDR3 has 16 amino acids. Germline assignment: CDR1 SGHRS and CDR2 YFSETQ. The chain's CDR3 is CASSLPATSGANVLTF. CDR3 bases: TGCGCCAGCAGCTTGCCAGCCACCTCTGGGGCCAACGTCCTGACTTTC.

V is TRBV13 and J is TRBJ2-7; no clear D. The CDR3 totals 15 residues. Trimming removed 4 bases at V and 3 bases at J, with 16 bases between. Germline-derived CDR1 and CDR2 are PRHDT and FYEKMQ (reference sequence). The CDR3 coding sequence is TGTGCCAGCAGCTCCCGCCTGGGCCAAGGCTACGAGCAGTACTTC. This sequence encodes CASSSRLGQGYEQYF.

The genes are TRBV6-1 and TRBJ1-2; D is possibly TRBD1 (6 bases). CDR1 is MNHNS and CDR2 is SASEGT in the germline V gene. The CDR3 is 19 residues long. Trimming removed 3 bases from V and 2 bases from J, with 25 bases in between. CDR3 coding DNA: TGTGCCAGCAGTGATGTTTGGGACCCGTACCAGGGGCTAAACTATGGCTACACCTTC. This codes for CASSDVWDPYQGLNYGYTF.

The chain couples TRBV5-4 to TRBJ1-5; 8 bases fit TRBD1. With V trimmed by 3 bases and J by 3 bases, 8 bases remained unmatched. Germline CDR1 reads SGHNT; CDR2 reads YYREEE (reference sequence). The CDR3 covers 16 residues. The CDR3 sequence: CASSWPLDRDNQPQHF. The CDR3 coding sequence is TGTGCCAGCAGCTGGCCCTTGGACAGGGACAATCAGCCCCAGCATTTT. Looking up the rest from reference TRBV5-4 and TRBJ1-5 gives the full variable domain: ETGVTQSPTHLIKTRGQQVTLRCSSQSGHNTVSWYQQALGQGPQFIFQYYREEENGRGNFPPRFSGLQFPNYSSELNVNALELDDSALYLCASSWPLDRDNQPQHFGDGTRLSIL.

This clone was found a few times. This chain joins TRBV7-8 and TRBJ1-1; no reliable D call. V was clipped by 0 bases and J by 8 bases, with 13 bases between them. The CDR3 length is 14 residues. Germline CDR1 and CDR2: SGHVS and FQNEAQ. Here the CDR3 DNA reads TGTGCCAGCAGCTTAGCGATACCTCGCCGAGAAGCTTTCTTT. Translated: CASSLAIPRREAFF.

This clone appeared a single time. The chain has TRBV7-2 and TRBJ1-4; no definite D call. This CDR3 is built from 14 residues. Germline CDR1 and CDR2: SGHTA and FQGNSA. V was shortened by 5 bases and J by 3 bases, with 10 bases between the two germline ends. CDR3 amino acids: CASSPSAANEKLFF. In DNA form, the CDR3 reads TGTGCCAGCAGCCCCTCAGCGGCTAATGAAAAACTGTTTTTT.

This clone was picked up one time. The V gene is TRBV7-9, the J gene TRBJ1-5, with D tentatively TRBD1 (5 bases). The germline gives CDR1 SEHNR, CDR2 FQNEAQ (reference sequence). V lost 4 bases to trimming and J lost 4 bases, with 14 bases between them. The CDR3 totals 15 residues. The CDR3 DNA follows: TGTGCCAGCAGCTCCTCCCAGGGAGTTAATCAGCCCCAGCATTTT. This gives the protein CASSSSQGVNQPQHF.

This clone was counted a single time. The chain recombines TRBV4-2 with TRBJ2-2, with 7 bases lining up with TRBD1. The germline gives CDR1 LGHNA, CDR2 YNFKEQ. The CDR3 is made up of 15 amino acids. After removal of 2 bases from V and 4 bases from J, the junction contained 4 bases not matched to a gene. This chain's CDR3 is CASSQNSGGTGELFF. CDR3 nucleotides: TGTGCCAGCAGCCAAAATTCAGGGGGCACCGGGGAGCTGTTTTTT.